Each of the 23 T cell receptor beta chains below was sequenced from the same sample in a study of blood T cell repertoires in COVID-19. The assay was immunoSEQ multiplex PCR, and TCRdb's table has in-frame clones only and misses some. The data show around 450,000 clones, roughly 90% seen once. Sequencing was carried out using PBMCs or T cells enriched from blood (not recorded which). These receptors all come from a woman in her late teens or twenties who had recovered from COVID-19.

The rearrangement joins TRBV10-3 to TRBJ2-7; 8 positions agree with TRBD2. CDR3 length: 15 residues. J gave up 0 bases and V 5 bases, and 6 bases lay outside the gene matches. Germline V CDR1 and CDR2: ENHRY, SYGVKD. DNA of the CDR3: TGTGCCATCAGTAATAGCGGGGAAAGCTCCTACGAGCAGTACTTC. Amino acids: CAISNSGESSYEQYF.

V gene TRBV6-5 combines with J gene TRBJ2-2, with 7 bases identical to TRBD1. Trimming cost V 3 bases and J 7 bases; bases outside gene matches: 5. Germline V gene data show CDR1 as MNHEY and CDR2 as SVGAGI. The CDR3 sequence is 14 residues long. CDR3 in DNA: TGTGCCAGCAGTTATAGACAGGGTAACGGGGAGCTGTTTTTT. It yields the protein CASSYRQGNGELFF.

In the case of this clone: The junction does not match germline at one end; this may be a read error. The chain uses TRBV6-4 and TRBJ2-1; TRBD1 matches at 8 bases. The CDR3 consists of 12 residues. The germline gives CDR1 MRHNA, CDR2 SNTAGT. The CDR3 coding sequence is TGTGCCAGCAGCGGTATCGGACAGGGAAGGATCTTC. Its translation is CASSGIGQGRIF.

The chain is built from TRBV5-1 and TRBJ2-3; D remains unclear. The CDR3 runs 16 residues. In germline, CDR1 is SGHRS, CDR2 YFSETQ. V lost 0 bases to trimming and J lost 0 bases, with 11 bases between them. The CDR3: CASSLGRGSSTDTQYF. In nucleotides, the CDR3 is TGCGCCAGCAGCTTGGGGCGCGGATCTAGCACAGATACGCAGTATTTT.

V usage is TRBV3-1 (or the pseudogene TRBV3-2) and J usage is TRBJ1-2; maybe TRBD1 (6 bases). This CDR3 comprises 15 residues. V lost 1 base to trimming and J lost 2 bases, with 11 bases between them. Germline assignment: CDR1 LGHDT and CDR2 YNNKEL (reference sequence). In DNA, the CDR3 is TGTGCCAGCAGCCAAGGACAGGACCCAAACTATGGCTACACCTTC. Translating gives CASSQGQDPNYGYTF.

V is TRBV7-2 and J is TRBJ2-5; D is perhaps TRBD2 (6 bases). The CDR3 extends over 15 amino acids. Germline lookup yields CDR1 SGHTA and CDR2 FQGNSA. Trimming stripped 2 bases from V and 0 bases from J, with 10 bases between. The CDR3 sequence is CASSLFGGYQETQYF. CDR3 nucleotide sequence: TGTGCCAGCAGCTTATTCGGGGGATACCAAGAGACCCAGTACTTC.

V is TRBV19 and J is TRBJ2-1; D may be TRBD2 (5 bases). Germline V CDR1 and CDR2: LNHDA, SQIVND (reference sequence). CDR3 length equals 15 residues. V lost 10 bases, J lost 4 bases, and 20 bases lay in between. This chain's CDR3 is CATQKRAELYNEQFF. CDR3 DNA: TGTGCCACCCAGAAGAGGGCAGAATTATACAATGAGCAGTTCTTC.

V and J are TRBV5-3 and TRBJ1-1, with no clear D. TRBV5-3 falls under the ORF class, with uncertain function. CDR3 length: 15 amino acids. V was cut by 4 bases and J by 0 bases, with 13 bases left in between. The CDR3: CARSQLGVMNTEAFF. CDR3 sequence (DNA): TGTGCCAGAAGCCAACTCGGGGTCATGAACACTGAAGCTTTCTTT.

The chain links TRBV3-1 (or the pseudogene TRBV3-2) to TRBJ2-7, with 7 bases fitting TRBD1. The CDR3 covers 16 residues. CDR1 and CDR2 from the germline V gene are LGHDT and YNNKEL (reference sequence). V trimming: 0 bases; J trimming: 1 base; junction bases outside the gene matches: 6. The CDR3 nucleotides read TGTGCCAGCAGCCAAGAAAGGACAGGCTTTTCCTACGAGCAGTACTTC. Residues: CASSQERTGFSYEQYF.

The CDR3: CASLLAAGGADTQYF. Written as DNA, the CDR3 is TGTGCCAGCCTCCTCGCGGCGGGGGGGGCAGATACGCAGTATTTT. The chain employs TRBV6-5 and TRBJ2-3; 9 nucleotides align to TRBD2. The CDR3 spans 15 residues. V lost 8 bases, J lost 4 bases, and 10 bases stayed unmatched. The germline CDR1 and CDR2 sequences are MNHEY and SVGAGI.

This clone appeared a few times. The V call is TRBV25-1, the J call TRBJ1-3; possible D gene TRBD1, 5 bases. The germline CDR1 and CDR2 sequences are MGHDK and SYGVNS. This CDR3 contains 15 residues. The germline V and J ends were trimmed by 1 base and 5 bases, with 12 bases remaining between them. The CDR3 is CASSEFDKGRNTIYF. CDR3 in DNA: TGTGCCAGCAGTGAATTCGACAAGGGGCGAAACACCATATATTTT.

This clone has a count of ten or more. CDR3 sequence reads: CASSHPGLAGGPNQETQYF. As DNA, the CDR3 is TGCGCCAGCAGCCATCCCGGACTAGCGGGGGGGCCGAACCAAGAGACCCAGTACTTC. The chain carries TRBV4-1 and TRBJ2-5; 15 bases map to TRBD2. V lost 3 bases, J lost 0 bases, and 8 bases stayed unmatched. The CDR3 has 19 amino acids. Looked up from germline, CDR1 is MGHRA and CDR2 is YSYEKL.

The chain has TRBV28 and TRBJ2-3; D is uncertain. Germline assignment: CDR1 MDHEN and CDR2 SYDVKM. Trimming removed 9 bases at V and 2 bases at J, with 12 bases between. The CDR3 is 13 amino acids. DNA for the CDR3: TGTGCCAGTCAGACTCCGAACACAGATACGCAGTATTTT. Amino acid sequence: CASQTPNTDTQYF.

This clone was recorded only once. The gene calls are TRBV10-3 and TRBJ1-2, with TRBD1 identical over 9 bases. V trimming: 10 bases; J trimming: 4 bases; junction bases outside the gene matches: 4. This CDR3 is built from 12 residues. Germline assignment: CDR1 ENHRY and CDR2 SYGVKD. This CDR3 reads CATQTGGYGYTF. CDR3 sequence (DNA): TGTGCCACACAGACAGGGGGCTATGGCTACACCTTC.

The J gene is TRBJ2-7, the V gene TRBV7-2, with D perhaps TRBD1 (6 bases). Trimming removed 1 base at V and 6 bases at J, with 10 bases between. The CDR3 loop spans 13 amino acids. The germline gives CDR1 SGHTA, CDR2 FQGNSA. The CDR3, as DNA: TGTGCCAGCAGCTTAGGTCAGGGGCTCGAGCAGTACTTC. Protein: CASSLGQGLEQYF.

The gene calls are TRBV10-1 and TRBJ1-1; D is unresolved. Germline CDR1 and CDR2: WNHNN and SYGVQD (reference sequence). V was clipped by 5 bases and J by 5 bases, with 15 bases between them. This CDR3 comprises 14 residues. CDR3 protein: CASSLTSEGTEAFF. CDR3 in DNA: TGCGCCAGCAGTCTGACATCGGAGGGAACTGAAGCTTTCTTT.

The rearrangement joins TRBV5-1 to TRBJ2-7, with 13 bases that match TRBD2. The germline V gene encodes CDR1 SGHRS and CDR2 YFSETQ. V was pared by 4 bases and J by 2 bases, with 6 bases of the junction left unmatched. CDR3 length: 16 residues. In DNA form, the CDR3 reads TGCGCCAGCAGCGATCCTACTAGCGGGGGGGCCTACGAGCAGTACTTC. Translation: CASSDPTSGGAYEQYF. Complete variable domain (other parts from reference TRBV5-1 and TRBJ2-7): KAGVTQTPRYLIKTRGQQVTLSCSPISGHRSVSWYQQTPGQGLQFLFEYFSETQRNKGNFPGRFSGRQFSNSRSEMNVSTLELGDSALYLCASSDPTSGGAYEQYFGPGTRLTVT.

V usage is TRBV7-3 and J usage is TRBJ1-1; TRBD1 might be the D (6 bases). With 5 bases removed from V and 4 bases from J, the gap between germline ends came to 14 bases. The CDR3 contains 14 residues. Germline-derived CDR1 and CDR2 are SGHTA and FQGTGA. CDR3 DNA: TGTGCCAGCAGCCCTGGGGGGGCGCTCACTGAAGCTTTCTTT. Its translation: CASSPGGALTEAFF.

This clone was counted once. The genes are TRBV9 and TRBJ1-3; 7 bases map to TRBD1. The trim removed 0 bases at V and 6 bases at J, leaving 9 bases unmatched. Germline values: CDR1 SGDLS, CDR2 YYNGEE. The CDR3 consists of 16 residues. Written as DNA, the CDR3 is TGTGCCAGCAGCGTAGCGCCGAGCAGGGGGGAAAACACCATATATTTT. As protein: CASSVAPSRGENTIYF.

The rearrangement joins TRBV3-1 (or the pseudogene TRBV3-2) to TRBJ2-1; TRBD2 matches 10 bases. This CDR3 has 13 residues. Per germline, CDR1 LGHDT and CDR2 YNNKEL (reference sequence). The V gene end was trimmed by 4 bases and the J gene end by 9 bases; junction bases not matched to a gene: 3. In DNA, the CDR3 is TGTGCCAGCAGCCTGGGACTAGCGAGTGAGCAGTTCTTC. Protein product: CASSLGLASEQFF.

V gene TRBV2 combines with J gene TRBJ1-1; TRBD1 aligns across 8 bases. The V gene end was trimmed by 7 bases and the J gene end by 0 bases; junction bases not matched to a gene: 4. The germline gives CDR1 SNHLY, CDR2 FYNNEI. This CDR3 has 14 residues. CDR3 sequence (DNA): TGTGCCAGCAAATTGGACAGGGTGAACACTGAAGCTTTCTTT. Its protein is CASKLDRVNTEAFF.

The CDR3 here is CASSVEEGRGGQYF. CDR3 in DNA: TGTGCCAGCAGCGTAGAGGAGGGACGGGGGGGACAGTATTTT. The V call is TRBV9, the J call TRBJ2-3; TRBD2 agrees at 8 bases. After removal of 0 bases from V and 12 bases from J, the junction contained 9 bases not matched to a gene. Germline assignment: CDR1 SGDLS and CDR2 YYNGEE. This CDR3 is 14 amino acids long. Filled out from reference TRBV9 and TRBJ2-3, the complete variable domain reads DSGVTQTPKHLITATGQRVTLRCSPRSGDLSVYWYQQSLDQGLQFLIQYYNGEERAKGNILERFSAQQFPDLHSELNLSSLELGDSALYFCASSVEEGRGGQYFGPGTRLTVL.

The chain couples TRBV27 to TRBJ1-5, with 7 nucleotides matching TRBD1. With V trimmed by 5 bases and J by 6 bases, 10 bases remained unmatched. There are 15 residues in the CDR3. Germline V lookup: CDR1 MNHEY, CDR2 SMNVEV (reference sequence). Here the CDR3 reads CASSGGTEGSQPQHF. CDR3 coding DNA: TGTGCCAGCAGTGGAGGGACAGAAGGGAGTCAGCCCCAGCATTTT.